This T cell receptor (beta chain) was sequenced for a study of blood T cell repertoires in COVID-19. In the authors' workflow: Cell counts per sample came from amplifying reference gene primers. TCRdb's copy holds only in-frame clones and misses some; the assay was immunoSEQ multiplex PCR. V and J calls and clone size are as listed in that table; D and trimming were resolved from the DNA. Among 200,000 or so clones, 84% were seen once, and the ten largest hold approximately 7.6%. This CDR3 is built from 15 residues. The germline V and J ends were trimmed by 3 bases and 7 bases, with 16 bases remaining between them. Germline-derived CDR1 and CDR2 are MDHEN and SYDVKM.

The sequenced sample was PBMCs or T cells enriched from blood (not recorded which). The chain is built from TRBV28 and TRBJ1-5, with D possibly TRBD1 on 6 matching bases. This TCR was recovered from a man in his forties or fifties who had recovered from COVID-19. In DNA form, the CDR3 reads TGTGCCAGCAGTTTCCTACAGGGATTGGGCCAGCCCCAGCATTTT. It specifies CASSFLQGLGQPQHF.